Sequencing of this T cell receptor (beta chain) was carried out in a study of blood T cell repertoires in COVID-19. V was trimmed by 3 bases and J by 14 bases, leaving 17 bases between them. The length of the CDR3 is 13 residues. Germline CDR1 is SNHLY and CDR2 is FYNNEI. The assay was immunoSEQ multiplex PCR, and TCRdb's table has in-frame clones only and misses some. The sample holds around 450,000 clones, around 89% seen once. This rearrangement joins TRBV2 to TRBJ2-1; a weak D match, TRBD2 (5 bases). This clonotype originated in a woman under 40 with acute or convalescent COVID-19. The specimen was peripheral blood. The CDR3 here is CASSERLPEGKFF. The CDR3 DNA reads TGTGCCAGCAGTGAGAGACTACCCGAAGGGAAGTTCTTC.